The 11 T cell receptor beta chains below were found in one sample sequenced in a study of blood T cell repertoires in COVID-19. Repertoires were generated with immunoSEQ multiplex PCR, while TCRdb's copy carries only in-frame clones and drops some. The repertoire has 150,000 to 200,000 clones, about 93% of them found once; the top ten carry 4.6%. The source material was peripheral blood. The receptors derive from a woman aged 45-65 years with acute or convalescent COVID-19.

The chain recombines TRBV7-2 with TRBJ1-4; D is ambiguous. Per germline, CDR1 SGHTA and CDR2 FQGNSA. The V end lost 1 base, the J end lost 6 bases, and 9 bases lay between the germline ends. CDR3 size: 14 residues. The CDR3 here is CASSLGGSHEKLFF. For the CDR3, the DNA is TGTGCCAGCAGCTTAGGTGGCAGTCATGAAAAACTGTTTTTT.

This sequence joins TRBV6-5 and TRBJ1-4; tentatively, D is TRBD1 (6 bases). Germline V gene data show CDR1 as MNHEY and CDR2 as SVGAGI. The CDR3 contains 15 residues. Trimming took 4 bases from V and 6 from J, leaving 15 bases between them. The CDR3 sequence is CASSLGGARYEKLFF. In nucleotides, the CDR3 is TGTGCCAGCAGTTTAGGGGGGGCTCGTTATGAAAAACTGTTTTTT.

The V gene is TRBV4-3, the J gene TRBJ2-1; possibly TRBD2 for D (6 bases). Trimming removed 5 bases from V and 2 bases from J, with 10 bases in between. This CDR3 region has 14 residues. Per germline, CDR1 LGHNA and CDR2 YSLEER. CDR3 DNA: TGCGCCAGCAGCTACGGGAGTACCTACAATGAGCAGTTCTTC. Translation gives CASSYGSTYNEQFF.

This clone was detected once. This chain uses TRBV12-3 or TRBV12-4 with TRBJ1-6; D is uncertain. V was cut by 6 bases and J by 4 bases, with 4 bases left in between. The CDR3 spans 12 residues. The CDR3 here is CASSAYNSPLHF. The CDR3 DNA follows: TGTGCCAGCAGCGCGTATAATTCACCCCTCCACTTT.

In DNA form, the CDR3 reads TGTGCCAGCAGCTTAGGTGGAGCAAACACTGAAGCTTTCTTT. This codes for CASSLGGANTEAFF. The V call is TRBV7-2, the J call TRBJ1-1; the D is unclear. The CDR3 runs to 14 residues. Germline V gene lookup returns CDR1 SGHTA and CDR2 FQGNSA. V gave up 1 base and J gave up 2 bases, with 8 bases separating them.

J is TRBJ2-1 and V is TRBV18; 7 bases fit TRBD1. This CDR3 spans 14 amino acids. Losses at the gene ends were 3 bases for V and 14 bases for J; bases not matched to a gene: 13. In germline, CDR1 is KGHSH, CDR2 LQKENI. Here the CDR3 DNA reads TGTGCCAGCTCACCGCACCGGGACAGTGATCTTGAGTTCTTC. Translation: CASSPHRDSDLEFF. Using reference TRBV18 and TRBJ2-1 for the parts outside the CDR3, the full variable domain is NAGVMQNPRHLVRRRGQEARLRCSPMKGHSHVYWYRQLPEEGLKFMVYLQKENIIDESGMPKERFSAEFPKEGPSILRIQQVVRGDSAAYFCASSPHRDSDLEFFGPGTRLTVL.

The chain carries TRBV20-1 and TRBJ1-1; no firm D call. Germline CDR1 is DFQATT and CDR2 is SNEGSKA (reference sequence). The CDR3 spans 10 residues. The V gene lost 5 bases and the J gene lost 11 bases, with 12 bases spanning the gap. CDR3 amino acids: CSAPRTEAFF. CDR3 nucleotides: TGCAGTGCTCCGCGTACAGAGGCTTTCTTT.

The chain uses TRBV6-5 and TRBJ2-5; 8 bases are shared with TRBD1. The CDR3 is 12 amino acids. CDR1 is MNHEY and CDR2 is SVGAGI in the germline V gene. Losses at the gene ends were 6 bases for V and 7 bases for J; bases not matched to a gene: 4. This CDR3 is CASRPQGGTQYF. The DNA for the CDR3 is TGTGCCAGCAGACCACAGGGGGGGACCCAGTACTTC.

This chain connects TRBV6-5 to TRBJ1-6; TRBD1 might be the D (6 bases). Trimming removed 9 bases at V and 4 bases at J, with 16 bases between. From germline, CDR1 is MNHEY and CDR2 SVGAGI. The length of the CDR3 is 15 residues. The CDR3 sequence: CASGQTGVYNSPLHF. DNA of the CDR3: TGTGCCAGTGGACAGACAGGCGTTTATAATTCACCCCTCCACTTT.

This clone was picked up one time. This sequence joins TRBV25-1 and TRBJ1-1; unclear D gene. CDR1 is MGHDK and CDR2 is SYGVNS in the germline V gene. V dropped 2 bases and J dropped 0 bases, with 16 bases sitting between them. This CDR3 spans 17 amino acids. The CDR3 coding sequence is TGTGCCAGCAGTGAACGTTCCCTACAGAACATGAACACTGAAGCTTTCTTT. It encodes CASSERSLQNMNTEAFF.

The chain carries TRBV9 and TRBJ2-3, with D possibly being TRBD2 (6 bases). Germline V gene lookup returns CDR1 SGDLS and CDR2 YYNGEE. The length of the CDR3 is 14 residues. The germline V and J ends were trimmed by 0 bases and 8 bases, with 13 bases remaining between them. The CDR3 reads CASSVEGSGGTQYF. Here the CDR3 DNA reads TGTGCCAGCAGCGTAGAGGGTAGCGGAGGTACGCAGTATTTT.